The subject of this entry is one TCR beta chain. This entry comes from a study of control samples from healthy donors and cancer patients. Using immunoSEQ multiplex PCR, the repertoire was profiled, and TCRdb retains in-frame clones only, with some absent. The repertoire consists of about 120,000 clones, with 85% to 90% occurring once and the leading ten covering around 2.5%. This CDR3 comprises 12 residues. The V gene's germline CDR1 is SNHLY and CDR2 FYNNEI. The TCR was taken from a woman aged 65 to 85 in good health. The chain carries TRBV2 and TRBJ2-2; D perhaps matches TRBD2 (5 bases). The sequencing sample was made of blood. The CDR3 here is CAREGNTGELFF. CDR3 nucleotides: TGTGCTAGAGAGGGGAACACCGGGGAGCTGTTTTTT.